These T cell receptor beta chains were read from a single sample in a study of blood T cell repertoires in COVID-19. This table comes from immunoSEQ multiplex PCR, and its TCRdb copy is limited to in-frame clones, with some not included. The data contain a few hundred thousand clones, roughly 85% of them singletons. Sequenced sample: peripheral blood. Receptors originate from a man between 60 and 70 years old who had recovered from COVID-19. CDR3s include the opening cysteine and the closing phenylalanine or tryptophan. D genes are given only for firm matches. A clone size is listed for some rows: how often the clone was seen (once, few, many), or a class if it is expanded.

>-|TRBV19|-|TRBJ1-2
CASSIGEGTETF
TGTGCCAGTAGTATAGGAGAAGGCACGGAGACCTTC
>-|TRBV18|-|TRBJ2-2
CASSPSEPGELFF
TGTGCCAGCTCACCTAGTGAGCCCGGGGAGCTGTTTTTT
>-|TRBV4-1|TRBD1|TRBJ1-6
CASSQGAGGNSPLHF
TGCGCCAGCAGCCAAGGGGCAGGGGGGAATTCACCCCTCCACTTT
>-|TRBV30|TRBD1|TRBJ1-4
CAWSVGQGGEKLFF
TGTGCCTGGAGTGTTGGACAGGGAGGGGAAAAACTGTTTTTT
>many|TRBV9|-|TRBJ1-2
CASSVGRDYGYTF
TGTGCCAGCAGCGTAGGGCGGGATTATGGCTACACCTTC
>-|TRBV6-5|-|TRBJ1-2
CASSYTRNYGYTF
TGTGCCAGCAGTTACACCAGAAACTATGGCTACACCTTC
>-|TRBV20-1|-|TRBJ2-5
CSARRGETQYF
TGCAGTGCTAGAAGGGGAGAGACCCAGTACTTC
>-|TRBV2|TRBD1|TRBJ1-1
CASSSGTGRHTEAFF
TGTGCCAGCAGCTCTGGGACAGGGCGGCACACTGAAGCTTTCTTT
>once|TRBV18|TRBD2|TRBJ2-1
CASSPGLAGGPNEQFF
TGTGCCAGCTCACCCGGACTAGCGGGAGGGCCCAATGAGCAGTTCTTC
>few|TRBV9|TRBD1|TRBJ1-2
CASSARDRFNYGYTF
TGTGCCAGCAGCGCCCGGGACAGATTTAACTATGGCTACACCTTC
>-|TRBV4-2|-|TRBJ1-2
CASSQRVSYGYTF
TGTGCCAGCAGCCAACGGGTTAGCTATGGCTACACCTTC
>once|TRBV9|TRBD1|TRBJ1-3
CASSVGGQGSSGNTIYF
TGTGCCAGCAGCGTCGGAGGACAGGGATCCTCTGGAAACACCATATATTTT
>-|TRBV5-4|-|TRBJ1-6
CASSLEQISPLHF
TGTGCCAGCAGCTTAGAACAGATCTCACCCCTCCACTTT
>few|TRBV5-4|TRBD2|TRBJ2-7
CASSGIGLAGGGQYF
TGTGCCAGCAGCGGGATTGGACTAGCGGGAGGGGGGCAGTACTTC
>-|TRBV7-2|TRBD2|TRBJ2-3
CASSTTLAGDDTQYF
TGTGCCAGCAGCACGACACTAGCGGGAGATGATACGCAGTATTTT
>-|TRBV6-5|-|TRBJ1-2
CASRTTGERGYTF
TGTGCCAGCAGAACGACAGGCGAGCGTGGCTACACCTTC